The 25 T cell receptor beta chains listed next were all sequenced from one sample in a study of blood T cell repertoires in COVID-19. The assay was immunoSEQ multiplex PCR, and TCRdb's table has in-frame clones only and misses some. The table records 200,000 to 250,000 clones, around 88% of them present only once. Sample: peripheral blood. These receptors were collected from a woman aged 25 to 45 who had recovered from COVID-19.

The chain couples TRBV5-4 to TRBJ1-4, with D tentatively TRBD1 (5 bases). Trimming cost V 2 bases and J 12 bases, with 14 bases left between them. This CDR3 has 13 residues. Germline V gene lookup returns CDR1 SGHNT and CDR2 YYREEE (reference sequence). CDR3 amino acids: CASSFGQGRELFF. DNA for the CDR3: TGTGCCAGCAGCTTTGGCCAGGGTCGGGAACTGTTTTTT. The variable domain in full, with the rest retrieved from reference TRBV5-4 and TRBJ1-4, is ETGVTQSPTHLIKTRGQQVTLRCSSQSGHNTVSWYQQALGQGPQFIFQYYREEENGRGNFPPRFSGLQFPNYSSELNVNALELDDSALYLCASSFGQGRELFFGSGTQLSVL.

The V call is TRBV5-1, the J call TRBJ2-1, with 9 bases matching TRBD2. This CDR3 is built from 14 residues. V gave up 4 bases and J gave up 7 bases; unmatched junction bases: 6. Per the germline V gene, CDR1 is SGHRS and CDR2 is YFSETQ. The CDR3, as DNA: TGCGCCAGCAGCCAGGAGCGGGGGGTTAATGAGCAGTTCTTC. Translating it yields CASSQERGVNEQFF.

The rearrangement uses TRBV7-8 and TRBJ1-2; D may be TRBD1 (6 bases). Trimming removed 2 bases at V and 4 bases at J, with 17 bases between. Germline loops: CDR1 SGHVS, CDR2 FQNEAQ. The CDR3 contains 16 residues. The CDR3 DNA sequence: TGTGCCAGCAGCTTAAGCCCCACAGGGAATTCCTATGGCTACACCTTC. Residues: CASSLSPTGNSYGYTF.

This rearrangement joins TRBV5-1 to TRBJ2-5; the D gene is possibly TRBD1 (6 bases). Trimming left V 4 bases short and J 4 bases short, with 14 bases between. CDR3 length: 14 residues. CDR1 is SGHRS, CDR2 YFSETQ, per germline. Here the CDR3 reads CASSPQGMRETQYF. CDR3 nucleotide sequence: TGCGCCAGCAGCCCACAGGGAATGAGAGAGACCCAGTACTTC.

The V call is TRBV2, the J call TRBJ1-3, with a weak D call TRBD1 (6 bases). This CDR3 spans 16 amino acids. The germline V gene has CDR1 SNHLY and CDR2 FYNNEI. V lost 5 bases, J lost 0 bases, and 14 bases lay in between. Here the CDR3 DNA reads TGTGCCAGCAGTCCCAGAACAGGGAACTCTGGAAACACCATATATTTT. Amino acids: CASSPRTGNSGNTIYF.

This chain links TRBV4-2 with TRBJ1-3; the D gene is possibly TRBD1 (6 bases). Germline V CDR1 and CDR2: LGHNA, YNFKEQ. The CDR3 is 16 amino acids. The V end was cut by 0 bases, the J end by 7 bases, with 16 bases between. The CDR3 DNA is TGTGCCAGCAGCCAAGATTGGGCCCGGGGGGCCAACACCATATATTTT. The encoded protein is CASSQDWARGANTIYF.

This clone was found many times. The genes are TRBV5-1 and TRBJ2-3; D possibly corresponds to TRBD2 (6 bases). V was trimmed by 2 bases and J by 5 bases, leaving 15 bases between them. CDR1 is SGHRS, CDR2 YFSETQ, per germline. The CDR3 covers 15 residues. The CDR3 sequence is CASSLGLLEGDTQYF. The DNA of the CDR3 is TGCGCCAGCAGCTTAGGGCTGCTGGAGGGAGATACGCAGTATTTT.

The V and J genes are TRBV19 and TRBJ1-5; TRBD1 aligns across 7 bases. With 5 bases clipped from V and 7 bases from J, the junction kept 5 bases outside the gene matches. CDR3 size: 13 residues. Per the germline V gene, CDR1 is LNHDA and CDR2 is SQIVND (reference sequence). CDR3 nucleotide sequence: TGTGCCAGTAGTTGGGGACAGATCCAGCCCCAGCATTTT. Translated, it gives CASSWGQIQPQHF. The variable domain in full, with the rest retrieved from reference TRBV19 and TRBJ1-5, is DGGITQSPKYLFRKEGQNVTLSCEQNLNHDAMYWYRQDPGQGLRLIYYSQIVNDFQKGDIAEGYSVSREKKESFPLTVTSAQKNPTAFYLCASSWGQIQPQHFGDGTRLSIL.

CDR3 in amino acids: CASSRTGNNEQFF. The CDR3 nucleotides read TGTGCCAGCAGTCGGACAGGGAACAATGAGCAGTTCTTC. The rearrangement joins TRBV6-5 to TRBJ2-1, with 8 bases lining up with TRBD1. J gave up 5 bases and V 5 bases, and 2 bases lay outside the gene matches. Germline V lookup: CDR1 MNHEY, CDR2 SVGAGI. The CDR3 totals 13 residues.

Here the CDR3 reads CASSYGQHPYEQYF. Here the CDR3 DNA reads TGTGCCAGCAGTTACGGGCAGCATCCCTACGAGCAGTACTTC. V and J are TRBV6-6 and TRBJ2-7; D is uncertain. CDR3 size: 14 residues. Looked up from germline, CDR1 is MNHNY and CDR2 is SVGAGI (reference sequence). Trimming stripped 2 bases from V and 2 bases from J, with 10 bases between.

The chain has TRBV11-2 and TRBJ1-2, with D hard to call. There are 13 residues in the CDR3. V gave up 2 bases and J gave up 4 bases, with 8 bases separating them. In germline, CDR1 is SGHAT, CDR2 FQNNGV. In DNA form, the CDR3 reads TGTGCCAGCAGCTTATGGGCAGTCTATGGCTACACCTTC. Translated: CASSLWAVYGYTF.

In DNA form, the CDR3 reads TGTGCCAGCAGCTTAGGATGGGGGGAAGTTCAGCCCCAGCATTTT. This codes for CASSLGWGEVQPQHF. The chain joins TRBV7-9 to TRBJ1-5; perhaps TRBD1 as D (5 bases). Germline CDR1 SEHNR, CDR2 FQNEAQ (reference sequence). This CDR3 comprises 15 residues. V shed 1 base and J shed 6 bases, with 13 bases lying between them.

The chain links TRBV5-1 to TRBJ2-7; 10 bases agree with TRBD2. The J segment lost 5 bases and the V segment lost 8 bases, leaving 7 bases of the junction unmatched. The germline gives CDR1 SGHRS, CDR2 YFSETQ. The CDR3 has 13 amino acids. DNA of the CDR3: TGCGCCAGTAGAGCGGGGGGGCCGAACGAGCAGTACTTC. This codes for CASRAGGPNEQYF.

The chain couples TRBV11-1 to TRBJ2-7; maybe TRBD1 (5 bases). The CDR3 spans 15 residues. The ends were cut back, 0 bases at V and 2 bases at J, with 11 bases in the middle. CDR1 is SGHAT, CDR2 FQDESV, per germline (reference sequence). The CDR3, as DNA: TGTGCCAGCAGCTTAGCCCCGACAGTTACCTACGAGCAGTACTTC. It yields the protein CASSLAPTVTYEQYF.

V is TRBV13 and J is TRBJ2-6; 7 positions agree with TRBD1. This CDR3 comprises 19 residues. Losses at the gene ends were 3 bases for V and 1 base for J; bases not matched to a gene: 12. Germline CDR1 and CDR2: PRHDT and FYEKMQ (reference sequence). CDR3 bases: TGTGCCAGCAGCTTGACAGGGATGGGGACCTCATCTGGGGCCAACGTCCTGACTTTC. Translated: CASSLTGMGTSSGANVLTF. The full variable domain, with the rest looked up from reference TRBV13 and TRBJ2-6, is AAGVIQSPRHLIKEKRETATLKCYPIPRHDTVYWYQQGPGQDPQFLISFYEKMQSDKGSIPDRFSAQQFSDYHSELNMSSLELGDSALYFCASSLTGMGTSSGANVLTFGAGSRLTVL.

The J gene is TRBJ1-6, the V gene TRBV3-1 (or the pseudogene TRBV3-2); D unclear. V lost 1 base and J 7 bases, leaving 11 bases between the germline ends. The CDR3 loop spans 15 amino acids. The germline V gene has CDR1 LGHDT and CDR2 YNNKEL (reference sequence). The DNA of the CDR3 is TGTGCCAGCAGCCAAGGTGAAACGGGAAATTCACCCCTCCACTTT. This translates into CASSQGETGNSPLHF.

This chain uses TRBV7-8 with TRBJ1-5; D uncertain. This CDR3 contains 12 residues. Germline V gene lookup returns CDR1 SGHVS and CDR2 FQNEAQ. The ends were cut back, 8 bases at V and 7 bases at J, with 12 bases in the middle. The DNA for the CDR3 is TGTGCCAGCGGTTTGGGAGGACAGCCCCAGCATTTT. Its protein product is CASGLGGQPQHF.

The CDR3 spells CASSLVGSSGNTIYF. As DNA, the CDR3 is TGCGCCAGCAGCTTGGTAGGGAGCTCTGGAAACACCATATATTTT. V is TRBV5-1 and J is TRBJ1-3; D call uncertain. Trimming took off 0 bases at V and 0 bases at J, with 7 bases between the two ends. CDR1 is SGHRS and CDR2 is YFSETQ in the germline V gene. The CDR3 has 15 residues.

This clone came up many times. The chain carries TRBV27 and TRBJ2-3; no firm D call. The CDR3 has 12 amino acids. Germline CDR1 and CDR2: MNHEY and SMNVEV (reference sequence). V lost 1 base, J lost 6 bases, and 5 bases lay in between. The CDR3: CASSLFSDTQYF. The CDR3 DNA reads TGTGCCAGCAGTTTATTTTCGGATACGCAGTATTTT.

The CDR3 bases are TGCGCCAGCAGCTTGGGCGGCAGGGGTGCCGGGGAGCTGTTTTTT. It yields the protein CASSLGGRGAGELFF. The chain has TRBV5-1 and TRBJ2-2, with D perhaps TRBD1 (6 bases). Germline loops: CDR1 SGHRS, CDR2 YFSETQ. V was shortened by 0 bases and J by 6 bases, with 12 bases between the two germline ends. The CDR3 sequence is 15 residues long. The whole variable domain, filled in from reference TRBV5-1 and TRBJ2-2, reads KAGVTQTPRYLIKTRGQQVTLSCSPISGHRSVSWYQQTPGQGLQFLFEYFSETQRNKGNFPGRFSGRQFSNSRSEMNVSTLELGDSALYLCASSLGGRGAGELFFGEGSRLTVL.

This clone was seen a single time. J is TRBJ2-5 and V is TRBV5-1; TRBD2 is a possible D gene (5 bases). Trimming pared 4 bases from V and 0 bases from J, leaving 7 bases between. This CDR3 is 13 amino acids long. Germline CDR1 reads SGHRS; CDR2 reads YFSETQ. The DNA of the CDR3 is TGCGCCAGCAGCCCCGGGAACCAAGAGACCCAGTACTTC. This gives the protein CASSPGNQETQYF.

The chain carries TRBV7-9 and TRBJ2-3; 9 nucleotides align to TRBD1. The CDR3 spans 17 residues. V dropped 0 bases and J dropped 2; count of bases not matched to a gene: 6. Germline assignment: CDR1 SEHNR and CDR2 FQNEAQ (reference sequence). The CDR3 nucleotides read TGTGCCAGCAGCTTAGCGAGGCTACAGGGGGCCACAGATACGCAGTATTTT. Amino acid sequence: CASSLARLQGATDTQYF.

The V gene is TRBV9, the J gene TRBJ2-4; possibly TRBD1 for D (5 bases). The CDR3 length is 13 residues. Germline values: CDR1 SGDLS, CDR2 YYNGEE. V lost 0 bases and J 14 bases, leaving 15 bases between the germline ends. The DNA for the CDR3 is TGTGCCAGCAGCGTAGGAGACAGTCGGCCTAAGTACTTC. This gives the protein CASSVGDSRPKYF.

The chain carries TRBV12-3 or TRBV12-4 and TRBJ1-4, with D maybe TRBD1 (5 bases). The CDR3 runs to 13 residues. The germline V and J ends were trimmed by 0 bases and 7 bases, with 6 bases remaining between them. The CDR3 is CASSLAGVEKLFF. In nucleotides, the CDR3 is TGTGCCAGCAGTTTAGCAGGGGTTGAAAAACTGTTTTTT.

V is TRBV5-1 and J is TRBJ2-7, with a tentative D call TRBD2 (5 bases). Germline CDR1 is SGHRS and CDR2 is YFSETQ. The CDR3 has 14 residues. Trimming took 6 bases from V and 0 from J, leaving 13 bases between them. CDR3 sequence reads: CASTQEAFSYEQYF. The CDR3 DNA reads as TGCGCCAGCACCCAGGAGGCTTTCTCCTACGAGCAGTACTTC.